Reported below is one T cell receptor (beta chain). Participants reported their clinical history, and cohort assignment relied on those reports. Each recovered donor of Cohort 3 presented with two negative PCRs, clearance, or symptom resolution. CDR3 length: 15 amino acids. Trimming took off 0 bases at V and 4 bases at J, with 13 bases between the two ends. Germline CDR1 is GTSNPN and CDR2 is SVGIG (reference sequence). The record originates from a study of blood T cell repertoires in COVID-19. Sequencing used immunoSEQ multiplex PCR; TCRdb keeps in-frame clones, though not all of them. The sample holds about 330,000 clones; around 87% are singletons and the top ten take over 4%.

The material sequenced was PBMCs or T cells enriched from blood (not recorded which). This sequence joins TRBV30 and TRBJ1-5, with a weak D call TRBD1 (5 bases). The receptor was isolated from a woman aged 25 to 39 who had recovered from COVID-19. The DNA of the CDR3 is TGTGCCTGGAGTGTACGTGGGGGGATTAATCAGCCCCAGCATTTT. It yields the protein CAWSVRGGINQPQHF.